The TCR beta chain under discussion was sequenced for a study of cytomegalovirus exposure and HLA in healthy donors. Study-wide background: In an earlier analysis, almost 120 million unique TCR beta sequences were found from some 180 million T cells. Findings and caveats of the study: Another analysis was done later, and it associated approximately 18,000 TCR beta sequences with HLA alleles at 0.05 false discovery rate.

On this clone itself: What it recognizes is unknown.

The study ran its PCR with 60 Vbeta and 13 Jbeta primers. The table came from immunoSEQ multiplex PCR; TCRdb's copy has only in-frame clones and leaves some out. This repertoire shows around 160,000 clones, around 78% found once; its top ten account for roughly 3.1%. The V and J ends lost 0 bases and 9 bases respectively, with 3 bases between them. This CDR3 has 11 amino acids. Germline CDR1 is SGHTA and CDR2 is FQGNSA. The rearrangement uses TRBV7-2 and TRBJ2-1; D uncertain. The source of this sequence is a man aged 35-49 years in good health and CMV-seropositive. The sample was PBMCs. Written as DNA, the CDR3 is TGTGCCAGCAGCTTAGCGAGTGAGCAGTTCTTC. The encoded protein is CASSLASEQFF. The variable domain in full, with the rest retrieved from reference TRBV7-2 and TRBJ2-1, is GAGVSQSPSNKVTEKGKDVELRCDPISGHTALYWYRQSLGQGLEFLIYFQGNSAPDKSGLPSDRFSAERTGGSVSTLTIQRTQQEDSAVYLCASSLASEQFFGPGTRLTVL.